This entry lists 6 T cell receptor beta chains sequenced from one sample in a study of CD8 T cells in Susac syndrome. RNA was extracted with the RNeasy kit, and a quantity of about 0.45 to 1 ug was reverse transcribed using random hexamers. In TCRdb, the immunoSEQ multiplex PCR reads were re-called with MiXCR into one record per CDR3 protein. Seen here are some 180,000 distinct CDR3 sequences, under 95% observed once, and the top ten hold approximately 0.098%. The source material was CD4+ T cells from PBMCs. The receptor source for this set is a human donor in good health.

The gene calls are TRBV7-9 and TRBJ1-5; D is ambiguous. Germline V lookup: CDR1 SEHNR, CDR2 FQNEAQ (reference sequence). V was shortened by 5 bases and J by 5 bases, with 13 bases between the two germline ends. This CDR3 is 14 amino acids long. CDR3 coding DNA: TGTGCCAGCAGCCCGGACGGGAAGGATCAGCCCCAGCATTTT. Amino acid sequence: CASSPDGKDQPQHF.

This sequence joins TRBV18 and TRBJ1-2; 9 bases line up with TRBD1. Germline lookup yields CDR1 KGHSH and CDR2 LQKENI. The CDR3 consists of 13 residues. The V gene end was trimmed by 3 bases and the J gene end by 4 bases; junction bases not matched to a gene: 0. CDR3 nucleotide sequence: TGTGCCAGCTCACCGACAGGGGGCTATGGCTACACCTTC. It is translated as CASSPTGGYGYTF.

In DNA, the CDR3 is TGTGCCAGCAGTGCTCTCCGCCGGGGCAATGAGCAGTTCTTC. Its protein is CASSALRRGNEQFF. The chain employs TRBV6-2 or TRBV6-3 and TRBJ2-1; weak D call: TRBD2 (5 bases). The V end lost 5 bases, the J end lost 6 bases, and 14 bases lay between the germline ends. CDR1 is MNHEY, CDR2 SVGEGT, per germline. The CDR3 is made up of 14 amino acids.

The gene calls are TRBV9 and TRBJ2-3; 7 nucleotides match TRBD2. CDR1 is SGDLS, CDR2 YYNGEE, per germline. Trimming at V came to 1 base and at J to 3 bases, leaving 8 bases not matched to a gene. This CDR3 has 16 residues. CDR3 sequence: CASSVMGRAGTDTQYF. The DNA for the CDR3 is TGTGCCAGCAGCGTAATGGGGAGGGCTGGTACAGATACGCAGTATTTT.

The J gene is TRBJ1-2, the V gene TRBV5-6, with 9 bases fitting TRBD1. The CDR3 has 16 amino acids. The ends lost 4 bases at V and 1 base at J; junction bases unmatched: 8. Per the germline V gene, CDR1 is SGHDT and CDR2 is YYEEEE. CDR3 in DNA: TGTGCCAGCAGCCCGGTTGACAGGGGGATTAACTATGGCTACACCTTC. It yields the protein CASSPVDRGINYGYTF. The full variable domain, in which reference TRBV5-6 and TRBJ1-2 provide the parts outside the CDR3, is DAGVTQSPTHLIKTRGQQVTLRCSPKSGHDTVSWYQQALGQGPQFIFQYYEEEERQRGNFPDRFSGHQFPNYSSELNVNALLLGDSALYLCASSPVDRGINYGYTFGSGTRLTVV.

The chain joins TRBV6-1 to TRBJ2-7; D uncertain. Germline V gives CDR1 MNHNS, CDR2 SASEGT. Between the trimmed V and J ends, which lost 5 bases and 2 bases, there was a span of 10 bases. The CDR3 totals 13 residues. This chain's CDR3 is CASSNTDTYEQYV. The CDR3 DNA is TGTGCCAGCAGTAACACAGATACCTACGAGCAGTACGTC.